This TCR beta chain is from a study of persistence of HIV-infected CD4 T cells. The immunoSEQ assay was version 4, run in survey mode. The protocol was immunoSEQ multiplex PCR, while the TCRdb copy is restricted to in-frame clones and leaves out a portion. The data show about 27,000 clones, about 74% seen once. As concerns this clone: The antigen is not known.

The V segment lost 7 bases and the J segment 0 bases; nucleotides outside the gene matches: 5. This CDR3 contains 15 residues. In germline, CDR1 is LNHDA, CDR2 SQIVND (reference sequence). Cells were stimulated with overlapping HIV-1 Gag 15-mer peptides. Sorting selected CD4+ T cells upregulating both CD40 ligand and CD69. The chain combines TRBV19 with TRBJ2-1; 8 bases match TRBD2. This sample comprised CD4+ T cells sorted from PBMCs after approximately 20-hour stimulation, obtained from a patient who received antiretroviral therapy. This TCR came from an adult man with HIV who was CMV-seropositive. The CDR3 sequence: CASTSAGGSYNEQFF. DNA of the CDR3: TGTGCCAGTACCTCCGCGGGGGGCTCCTACAATGAGCAGTTCTTC. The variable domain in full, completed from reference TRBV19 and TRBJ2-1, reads DGGITQSPKYLFRKEGQNVTLSCEQNLNHDAMYWYRQDPGQGLRLIYYSQIVNDFQKGDIAEGYSVSREKKESFPLTVTSAQKNPTAFYLCASTSAGGSYNEQFFGPGTRLTVL.